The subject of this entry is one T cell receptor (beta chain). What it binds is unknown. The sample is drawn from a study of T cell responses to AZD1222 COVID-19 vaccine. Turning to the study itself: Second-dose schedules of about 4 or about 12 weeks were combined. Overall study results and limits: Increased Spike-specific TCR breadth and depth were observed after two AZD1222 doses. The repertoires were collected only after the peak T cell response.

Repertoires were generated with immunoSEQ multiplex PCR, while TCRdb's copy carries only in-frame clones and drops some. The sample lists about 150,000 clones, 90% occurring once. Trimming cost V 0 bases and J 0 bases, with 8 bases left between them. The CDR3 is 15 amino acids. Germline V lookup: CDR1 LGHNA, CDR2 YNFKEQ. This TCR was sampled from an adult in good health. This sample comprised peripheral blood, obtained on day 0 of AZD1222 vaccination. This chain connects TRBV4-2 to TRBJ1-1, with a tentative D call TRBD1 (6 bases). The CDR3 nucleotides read TGTGCCAGCAGCCAAGACAGGGGAATGAACACTGAAGCTTTCTTT. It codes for CASSQDRGMNTEAFF.